What follows is one T cell receptor (beta chain) and its context. The table came from immunoSEQ multiplex PCR; TCRdb's copy has only in-frame clones and leaves some out. The sample holds some 100,000 clones; 80% are singletons and the top ten take roughly 15%. The sample comes from a study of blood T cell repertoires in COVID-19. Trimming at V came to 5 bases and at J to 1 base, leaving 2 bases not matched to a gene. The length of the CDR3 is 17 residues. Germline CDR1 LGHDT, CDR2 YNNKEL (reference sequence). This sequence originates from a human donor in a cohort sampled during active COVID-19. The chain carries TRBV3-1 (or the pseudogene TRBV3-2) and TRBJ2-6, with 13 bases matching TRBD2. The source material was peripheral blood. The CDR3 nucleotides are TGTGCCAGCAGCTGGACTAGCGGGGGATCTGGGGCCAACGTCCTGACTTTC. It specifies CASSWTSGGSGANVLTF.